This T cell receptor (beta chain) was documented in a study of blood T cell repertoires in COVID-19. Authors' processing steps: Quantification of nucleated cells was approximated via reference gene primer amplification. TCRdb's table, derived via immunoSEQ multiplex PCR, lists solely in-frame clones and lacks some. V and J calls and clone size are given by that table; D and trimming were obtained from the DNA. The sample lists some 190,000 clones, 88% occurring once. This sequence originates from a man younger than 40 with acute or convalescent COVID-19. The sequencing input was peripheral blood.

The CDR3 DNA reads as TGTGCCAGCAGGACCAGACAGGGTAGCACAGATACGCAGTATTTT. Translating gives CASRTRQGSTDTQYF. The chain joins TRBV2 to TRBJ2-3; 7 bases fit TRBD1. CDR3 size: 15 residues. Per the germline V gene, CDR1 is SNHLY and CDR2 is FYNNEI. V was pared by 6 bases and J by 0 bases, with 6 bases of the junction left unmatched.